The source of this TCR beta chain is a study of CD8 T cells in Susac syndrome. Random hexamers primed reverse transcription of 0.5 to 1 ug RNA. TCRdb used MiXCR to reprocess the immunoSEQ multiplex PCR reads, holding one entry per CDR3 protein. The data show roughly 150,000 distinct CDR3 sequences, about 95% seen once. Sequencing of TCR beta covered CD8+ and CD4+ T cells obtained from blood. Control patients had untreated stable or active relapsing-remitting multiple sclerosis by revised McDonald criteria. FACS was used to enrich TEMRA cells, whereas the CD8+ and CD4+ T cells were obtained by negative isolation. This CDR3 is 14 amino acids long. V lost 4 bases to trimming and J lost 7 bases; unmatched junction nucleotides: 10. Germline values: CDR1 SGDLS, CDR2 YYNGEE.

The rearrangement uses TRBV9 and TRBJ2-7; 8 positions agree with TRBD1. The sequencing input was CD8+ T cells from PBMCs. The receptor comes from a human donor with multiple sclerosis. The CDR3 nucleotides are TGTGCCAGCAGCCCTCCGACAGGGGCGGGGGAGCAGTACTTC. Amino acid sequence: CASSPPTGAGEQYF. The full variable domain, in which reference TRBV9 and TRBJ2-7 provide the parts outside the CDR3, is DSGVTQTPKHLITATGQRVTLRCSPRSGDLSVYWYQQSLDQGLQFLIQYYNGEERAKGNILERFSAQQFPDLHSELNLSSLELGDSALYFCASSPPTGAGEQYFGPGTRLTVT.